The rows below give T cell receptor beta chains drawn from one sample of a study of cytomegalovirus exposure and HLA in healthy donors. TCRdb keeps only in-frame clones here, not all; method: immunoSEQ multiplex PCR. The profile shows some 200,000 clones, 82% of them singletons. Sequenced input: PBMCs. The receptors stem from a woman aged 50 to 60 in good health and CMV-seropositive. The CDR3 runs from the conserved cysteine through the conserved F or W. D genes are given only for firm matches. A row's size may be missing; if present it is once, few, many or a size class.

clone size | J gene | CDR3 length | D gene | V gene | CDR3 protein | CDR3 DNA
NA | TRBJ2-7 | 15 | TRBD2 | TRBV2 | CASSVERGSSYEQYF | TGTGCCAGCAGTGTTGAGCGGGGGAGCTCCTACGAGCAGTACTTC
NA | TRBJ2-5 | 15 | TRBD1 | TRBV4-3 | CASSQEGQGGETQYF | TGCGCCAGCAGCCAAGAAGGACAGGGAGGAGAGACCCAGTACTTC
NA | TRBJ1-2 | 14 | TRBD1 | TRBV28 | CASSPRQGAEGYTF | TGTGCCAGCAGTCCGCGACAGGGGGCGGAGGGCTACACCTTC
NA | TRBJ2-2 | 17 | TRBD2 | TRBV5-1 | CASSLSGGGRNTGELFF | TGCGCCAGCAGCTTGAGCGGGGGGGGACGAAACACCGGGGAGCTGTTTTTT
NA | TRBJ2-3 | 17 | TRBD2 | TRBV28 | CASSFQGLAAFTDTQYF | TGTGCCAGCAGTTTCCAGGGACTAGCGGCTTTCACAGATACGCAGTATTTT
once | TRBJ2-5 | 15 | NA | TRBV10-3 | CAISEGERTTGTQYF | TGTGCCATCAGTGAGGGGGAGCGGACGACGGGGACCCAGTACTTC
once | TRBJ1-2 | 13 | TRBD1 | TRBV29-1 | CSVGDRDNYGYTF | TGCAGCGTTGGTGACAGGGACAACTATGGCTACACCTTC
NA | TRBJ2-7 | 16 | NA | TRBV18 | CASSAQEGGGSYEQYF | TGTGCCAGCTCAGCCCAGGAGGGGGGCGGGAGCTACGAGCAGTACTTC
NA | TRBJ1-3 | 14 | NA | TRBV9 | CASSVEEWGNTIYF | TGTGCCAGCAGCGTAGAAGAGTGGGGAAACACCATATATTTT
NA | TRBJ2-1 | 15 | NA | TRBV5-6 | CASSWGGVGSNEQFF | TGTGCCAGCAGCTGGGGCGGGGTAGGGTCCAATGAGCAGTTCTTC
NA | TRBJ2-2 | 15 | NA | TRBV10-3 | CAISVQRTSGGELFF | TGTGCCATCAGTGTCCAGCGGACGTCAGGCGGGGAGCTGTTTTTT
NA | TRBJ2-1 | 15 | NA | TRBV29-1 | CSVEGTHTSYNEQFF | TGCAGCGTTGAAGGGACTCATACCTCCTACAATGAGCAGTTCTTC
NA | TRBJ2-2 | 15 | NA | TRBV6-5 | CASRNDRPNTGELFF | TGTGCCAGCAGAAACGACAGACCGAACACCGGGGAGCTGTTTTTT
NA | TRBJ2-7 | 15 | NA | TRBV5-4 | CASSHRDLSSYEQYF | TGTGCCAGCAGCCATCGGGACTTGAGCTCCTACGAGCAGTACTTC
NA | TRBJ2-1 | 13 | TRBD2 | TRBV19 | CASSTLAGEEQFF | TGTGCCAGTAGTACCCTAGCGGGAGAGGAGCAGTTCTTC
NA | TRBJ2-1 | 13 | TRBD1 | TRBV6-5 | CASSLGQGGEQFF | TGTGCCAGCAGTTTAGGACAGGGAGGTGAGCAGTTCTTC
NA | TRBJ1-4 | 16 | TRBD1 | TRBV5-1 | CASSLSGGQGAEREFF | TGCGCCAGCAGCTTAAGTGGAGGACAGGGGGCGGAAAGGGAGTTTTTT
NA | TRBJ1-5 | 17 | NA | TRBV11-2 | CASSPGLLPQGNQPQHF | TGTGCCAGCAGCCCCGGCCTTCTCCCACAGGGTAATCAGCCCCAGCATTTT
once | TRBJ2-2 | 15 | NA | TRBV4-3 | CASSQEGADTGELFF | TGCGCCAGCAGCCAGGAGGGCGCGGACACCGGGGAGCTGTTTTTT
NA | TRBJ2-5 | 14 | NA | TRBV19 | CASTPAGQQETQYF | TGTGCCAGTACCCCCGCAGGACAACAAGAGACCCAGTACTTC
once | TRBJ2-5 | 14 | NA | TRBV28 | CASSFLTTGETQYF | TGTGCCAGCAGTTTCCTGACTACGGGCGAGACCCAGTACTTC
few | TRBJ2-1 | 17 | TRBD2 | TRBV7-2 | CASSHLAGGSSYNEQFF | TGTGCCAGCAGCCATCTAGCGGGGGGGAGCTCCTACAATGAGCAGTTCTTC
NA | TRBJ1-3 | 16 | NA | TRBV5-4 | CASSSRSVVAGNTIYF | TGTGCCAGCAGCTCCCGCAGCGTAGTGGCTGGAAACACCATATATTTT
NA | TRBJ2-2 | 17 | TRBD1 | TRBV6-1 | CASSVTLGQLSTGELFF | TGTGCCAGCAGTGTGACGTTGGGACAGTTATCCACCGGGGAGCTGTTTTTT
once | TRBJ2-3 | 16 | NA | TRBV28 | CASTLGTSGVLDTQYF | TGTGCCAGCACCCTTGGAACCTCGGGGGTTTTGGATACGCAGTATTTT
NA | TRBJ2-7 | 13 | NA | TRBV19 | CASEGREPTKQYF | TGTGCCAGTGAAGGACGGGAACCTACGAAGCAGTACTTC
NA | TRBJ2-7 | 18 | TRBD2 | TRBV7-2 | CASSLDLGFSGRSYEQYF | TGTGCCAGCAGCTTAGACCTGGGCTTTAGCGGGCGATCCTACGAGCAGTACTTC
NA | TRBJ2-2 | 13 | NA | TRBV11-2 | CASSYPGTGELFF | TGTGCCAGCAGCTACCCCGGCACCGGGGAGCTGTTTTTT
NA | TRBJ1-5 | 16 | TRBD1 | TRBV4-1 | CASSQETGVFNQPQHF | TGCGCCAGCAGCCAAGAGACAGGGGTTTTCAATCAGCCCCAGCATTTT
NA | TRBJ2-3 | 16 | TRBD2 | TRBV19 | CASSTGLAGGRDTQYF | TGTGCCAGTAGTACTGGACTAGCGGGAGGAAGAGATACGCAGTATTTT
NA | TRBJ2-5 | 15 | TRBD2 | TRBV4-1 | CASSQSGASGGTQYF | TGCGCCAGCAGCCAATCGGGCGCTAGCGGGGGAACCCAGTACTTC
NA | TRBJ1-5 | 12 | NA | TRBV21-1 | CASSKEDQPQHF | TGTGCCAGCAGCAAGGAGGATCAGCCCCAGCATTTT
NA | TRBJ2-4 | 16 | TRBD2 | TRBV5-6 | CASSTLSGKAKNIQYF | TGTGCCAGCAGCACACTGAGCGGGAAAGCCAAAAACATTCAGTACTTC
NA | TRBJ2-7 | 15 | NA | TRBV6-6 | CASSSYSGSSYEQYF | TGTGCCAGCAGTTCCTATAGCGGTAGCTCCTACGAGCAGTACTTC
NA | TRBJ1-2 | 14 | NA | TRBV6-5 | CASTTLVSNYGYTF | TGTGCCAGCACCACATTGGTTTCTAACTATGGCTACACCTTC
NA | TRBJ1-4 | 15 | TRBD1 | TRBV19 | CASSISDRGEEKLFF | TGTGCCAGTAGTATCTCGGACAGGGGGGAAGAAAAACTGTTTTTT
NA | TRBJ2-7 | 12 | NA | TRBV27 | CASSLDRREQYF | TGTGCCAGCAGTTTAGACAGGAGGGAGCAGTACTTC
NA | TRBJ2-3 | 15 | TRBD2 | TRBV19 | CASSITGLGRDTQYF | TGTGCCAGTAGTATCACGGGACTCGGGAGGGATACGCAGTATTTT
few | TRBJ2-5 | 16 | NA | TRBV4-1 | CASSHPPGGNQETQYF | TGCGCCAGCAGCCACCCCCCAGGGGGGAACCAAGAGACCCAGTACTTC
NA | TRBJ1-2 | 13 | NA | TRBV5-4 | CASSQRTNYGYTF | TGTGCCAGCAGCCAGCGCACTAACTATGGCTACACCTTC
NA | TRBJ2-5 | 15 | TRBD1 | TRBV19 | CASSIMGQKQETQYF | TGTGCCAGTAGTATTATGGGACAGAAGCAAGAGACCCAGTACTTC
NA | TRBJ2-7 | 14 | TRBD1 | TRBV5-6 | CASSLGTGAYEQYF | TGTGCCAGCAGCCTCGGGACAGGTGCCTACGAGCAGTACTTC
NA | TRBJ1-2 | 16 | TRBD1 | TRBV15 | CATSSRQGRTNYGYTF | TGTGCCACCAGCAGTCGACAGGGGAGAACTAACTATGGCTACACCTTC
NA | TRBJ1-6 | 16 | NA | TRBV7-2 | CASSLGPGLGQSPLHF | TGTGCCAGCAGCTTAGGGCCGGGACTGGGGCAATCACCCCTCCACTTT